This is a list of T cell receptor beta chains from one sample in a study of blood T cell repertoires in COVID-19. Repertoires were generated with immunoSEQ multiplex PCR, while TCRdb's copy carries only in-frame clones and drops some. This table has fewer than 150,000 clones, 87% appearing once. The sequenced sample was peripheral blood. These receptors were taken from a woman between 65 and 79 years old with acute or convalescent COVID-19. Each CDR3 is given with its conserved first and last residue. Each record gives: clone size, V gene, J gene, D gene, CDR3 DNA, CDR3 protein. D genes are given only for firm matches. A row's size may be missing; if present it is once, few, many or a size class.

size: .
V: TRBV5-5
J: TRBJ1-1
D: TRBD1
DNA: TGTGCCAGCAGCCGACAGGGATACACTGAAGCTTTCTTT
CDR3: CASSRQGYTEAFF

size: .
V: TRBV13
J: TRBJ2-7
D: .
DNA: TGTGCCAGCAGCTGGGCCCAGAACGAGCAGTACTTC
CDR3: CASSWAQNEQYF

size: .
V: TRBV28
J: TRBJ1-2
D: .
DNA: TGTGCCAGCATGGAGGGACCCCGGGGCTACACCTTC
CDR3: CASMEGPRGYTF

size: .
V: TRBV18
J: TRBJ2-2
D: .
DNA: TGTGCCAGCTCACCTAGCGCCGGGCCGAACACCGGGGAGCTGTTTTTT
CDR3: CASSPSAGPNTGELFF

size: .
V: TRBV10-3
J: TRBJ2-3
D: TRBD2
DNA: TGTGCCATCAGTGGACTAGCGGGGGGCCAGGATACGCAGTATTTT
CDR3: CAISGLAGGQDTQYF

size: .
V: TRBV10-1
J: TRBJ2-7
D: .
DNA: TGCGCCAGCAGTGAGTCGAATTACGAGAAAGAGCAGTACTTC
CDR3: CASSESNYEKEQYF

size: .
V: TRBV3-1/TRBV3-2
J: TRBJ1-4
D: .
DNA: TGTGCCAGCAACCTCGGGGGGGAAAAACTGTTTTTT
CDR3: CASNLGGEKLFF

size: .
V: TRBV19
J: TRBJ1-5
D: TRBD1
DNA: TGTGCCAGTAGTACCCGGCCGACAGGGGCAGCCAATCAGCCCCAGCATTTT
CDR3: CASSTRPTGAANQPQHF

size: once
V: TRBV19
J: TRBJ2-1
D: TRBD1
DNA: TGTGCCAGTAGTGGCAGACAGGGGTGGGATGAGCAGTTCTTC
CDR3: CASSGRQGWDEQFF

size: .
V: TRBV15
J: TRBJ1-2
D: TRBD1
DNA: TGTGCCACCAGCAGAGGTACAGGGGGCATCTATGGCTACACCTTC
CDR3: CATSRGTGGIYGYTF

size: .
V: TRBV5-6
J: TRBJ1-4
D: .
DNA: TGTGCCAGCAGCGCGAGGTCGGGGGTAGGCGAAAAACTGTTTTTT
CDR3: CASSARSGVGEKLFF

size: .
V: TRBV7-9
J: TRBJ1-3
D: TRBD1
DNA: TGTGCCAGCAGCTCTGGGACAGCTGGAAACACCATATATTTT
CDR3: CASSSGTAGNTIYF

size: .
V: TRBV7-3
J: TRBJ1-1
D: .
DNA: TGTGCCAGCAGCTCCCAACCCGGACCCCGGGAGGCAGCTTTCTTT
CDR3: CASSSQPGPREAAFF

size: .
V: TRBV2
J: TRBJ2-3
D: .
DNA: TGTGCCAGCAGTGACCCCGGGACTCGGACGGATACGCAGTATTTT
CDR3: CASSDPGTRTDTQYF

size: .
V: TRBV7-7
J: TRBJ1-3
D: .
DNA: TGTGCCAGCAGCGCTCTTACAGGCCCTGGAAACACCATATATTTT
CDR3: CASSALTGPGNTIYF

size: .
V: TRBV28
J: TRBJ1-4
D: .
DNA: TGTGCCAGCAGTTCGACAGGAGATAATGAAAAACTGTTTTTT
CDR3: CASSSTGDNEKLFF

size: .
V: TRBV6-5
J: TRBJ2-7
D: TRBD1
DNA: TGTGCCAGCAGTTACCCGGGGACAGGGGGCGAGCAGTACTTC
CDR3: CASSYPGTGGEQYF

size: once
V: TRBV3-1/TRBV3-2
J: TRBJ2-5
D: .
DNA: TGTGCCAGCAGCTTACGGGGGGCGGATGAGACCCAGTACTTC
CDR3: CASSLRGADETQYF

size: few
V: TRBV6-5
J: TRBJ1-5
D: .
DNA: TGTGCCAGCATTAACAGGTACTATAGCAATCAGCCCCAGCATTTT
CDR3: CASINRYYSNQPQHF

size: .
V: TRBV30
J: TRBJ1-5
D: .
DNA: TGTGCCTGCGACAAAGGAACTCAGCCCCAGCATTTT
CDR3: CACDKGTQPQHF

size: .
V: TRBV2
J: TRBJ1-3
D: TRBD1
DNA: TGTGCCAGCAGTTGGACAGGGGGCGAAAACACCATATATTTT
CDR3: CASSWTGGENTIYF

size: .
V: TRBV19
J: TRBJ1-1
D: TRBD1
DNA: TGTGCCAGTAGTCTCGATTCGGACAGGCGAGGCTCTGAAGCTTTCTTT
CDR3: CASSLDSDRRGSEAFF

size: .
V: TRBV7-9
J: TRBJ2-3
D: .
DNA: TGTGCCAGCAGAGGCACCAGGACAGCAGACTTCACAGATACGCAGTATTTT
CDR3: CASRGTRTADFTDTQYF

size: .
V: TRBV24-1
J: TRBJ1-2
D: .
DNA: TGTGCCACCAGTGGGGGGGCTAACTATGGCTACACCTTC
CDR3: CATSGGANYGYTF

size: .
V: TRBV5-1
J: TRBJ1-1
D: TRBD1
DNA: TGCGCCAGCAGCTTCGCCCCGACAGGGCTGAACACTGAAGCTTTCTTT
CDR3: CASSFAPTGLNTEAFF

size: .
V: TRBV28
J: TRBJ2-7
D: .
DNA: TGTGCCAGCAGTTCCTTGAGGACGGGGTACGAGCAGTACTTC
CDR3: CASSSLRTGYEQYF

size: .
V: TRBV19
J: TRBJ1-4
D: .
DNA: TGTGCCAGTGCGTTAGGAGGGAGTAATGAAAAACTGTTTTTT
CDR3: CASALGGSNEKLFF

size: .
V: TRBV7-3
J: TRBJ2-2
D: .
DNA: TGTGCCAGCAGCGTAGCGAACACCGGGGAGCTGTTTTTT
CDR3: CASSVANTGELFF

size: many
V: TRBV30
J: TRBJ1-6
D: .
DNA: TGTGCCTGGAGTTTAGACAGCTCCTATAATTCACCCCTCCACTTT
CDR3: CAWSLDSSYNSPLHF

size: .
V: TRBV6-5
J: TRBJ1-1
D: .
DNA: TGTGCCAGCAGTTACAGGCGGTCCGGGACTGAAGCTTTCTTT
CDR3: CASSYRRSGTEAFF

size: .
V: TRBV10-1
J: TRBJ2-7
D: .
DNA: TGCGCCAGCCCGGAGGAGGGCTCCTACGAGCAGTACTTC
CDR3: CASPEEGSYEQYF

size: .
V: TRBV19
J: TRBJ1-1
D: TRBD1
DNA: TGTGCCACCAAGACAGGGGATGTGAATACTGAAGCTTTCTTT
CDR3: CATKTGDVNTEAFF

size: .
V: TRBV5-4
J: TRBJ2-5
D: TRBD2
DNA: TGTGCCAGCAGCACGGGGAGGGATCAAGAGACCCAGTACTTC
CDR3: CASSTGRDQETQYF

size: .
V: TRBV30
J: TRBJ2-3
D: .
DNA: TGTGCCTGGGGGGGGGCGGGAGATACGCAGTATTTT
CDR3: CAWGGAGDTQYF

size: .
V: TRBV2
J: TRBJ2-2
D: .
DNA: TGTGCCAGCAGTGTAAGACAGAACACCGGGGAGCTGTTTTTT
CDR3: CASSVRQNTGELFF

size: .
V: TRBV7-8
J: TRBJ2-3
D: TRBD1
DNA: TGTGCCAGCAGCTCCGGGACAGGGGACACAGATACGCAGTATTTT
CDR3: CASSSGTGDTDTQYF

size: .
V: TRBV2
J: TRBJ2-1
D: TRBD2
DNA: TGTGCCAGCAGCCCAGGAAGATTAGCGGGGTTCAATGAGCAGTTCTTC
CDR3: CASSPGRLAGFNEQFF

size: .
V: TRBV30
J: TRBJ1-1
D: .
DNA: TGTGCCTGGAGGATTCTTCAGGGTTACACTGAAGCTTTCTTT
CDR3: CAWRILQGYTEAFF

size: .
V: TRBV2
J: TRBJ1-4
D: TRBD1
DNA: TGTGCCAGCAGAGTCCACAGGGGGCGGGATGAAAAACTGTTTTTT
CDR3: CASRVHRGRDEKLFF

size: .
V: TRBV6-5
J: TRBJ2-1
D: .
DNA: TGTGCCAGCAGCAGATACAATGAGCAGTTCTTC
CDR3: CASSRYNEQFF

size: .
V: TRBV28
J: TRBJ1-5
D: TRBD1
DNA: TGTGCCAGCAGTTTGCCAGGGGGGTATAGCAATCAGCCCCAGCATTTT
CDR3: CASSLPGGYSNQPQHF